This is a list of T cell receptor beta chains from one sample in a study of shared T cell receptors in the human thymus. Only in-frame clones appear in the TCRdb table, and some are missing; sequencing was by immunoSEQ multiplex PCR. The profile shows under 450,000 clones, approximately 95% of them singletons. Sequenced input: thymocytes. All receptors come from a human donor. The CDR3 runs from the conserved cysteine through the conserved F or W. Rows may omit the clone size; those that give it use once, few, many or a size class.

TRBJ1-5,few,16,TRBV28,CASSVGVEGARQPQHF
TRBJ2-7,NA,12,TRBV2,CATIGVTYEQYF
TRBJ2-5,once,15,TRBV5-1,CASSSHRGRQETQYF
TRBJ1-3,NA,18,TRBV14,CASSRRCGRTFSGNTIYF
TRBJ2-7,NA,13,TRBV6-5,CASSSRADYEQYF
TRBJ2-7,NA,10,TRBV10-2,CASSENEQYF
TRBJ1-2,NA,14,TRBV5-1,CASSLDPGNYGYTF
TRBJ2-7,NA,14,TRBV10-3,CAISEDSQVYEQYF
TRBJ2-3,NA,19,TRBV11-3,CASSAQTSGRPINTDTQYF
TRBJ1-5,NA,13,TRBV27,CASRQTPNQPQHF
TRBJ1-2,NA,13,TRBV5-4,CASSLARNYGYTF
TRBJ2-5,NA,11,TRBV27,CASRAQETQYF
TRBJ2-1,NA,18,TRBV27,CASSFYSPGLGNTNEQFF
TRBJ2-7,NA,16,TRBV5-1,CASSQESGPLFYEQYF
TRBJ2-7,NA,17,TRBV27,CASSLPPTGAIDYEQYF
TRBJ2-7,NA,16,TRBV4-2,CASSQDSRGIRYEQYF
TRBJ2-7,NA,13,TRBV10-3,CAARRGEGYEQYF
TRBJ2-7,NA,14,TRBV6-5,CASNFEQGAGEQYF
TRBJ2-7,NA,12,TRBV29-1,CSGRDRPHEQYF
TRBJ2-2,NA,18,TRBV28,CASSTREGQGLNTGELFF
TRBJ1-4,NA,18,TRBV7-9,CASSPRKGNDATNEKLFF
TRBJ2-3,NA,15,TRBV6-5,CASSHRAPGTDTQYF
TRBJ2-5,NA,14,TRBV5-1,CASSPRLAEETQYF
TRBJ2-1,NA,16,TRBV30,CAWSLPRTGTINEQFF
TRBJ2-1,NA,16,TRBV9,CASTQASRPAHNEQFF
TRBJ1-2,NA,17,TRBV29-1,CSVDNPKISDGSYGYTF
TRBJ2-4,NA,16,TRBV7-2,CASSFRTSFTKNIQYF
TRBJ1-4,NA,16,TRBV2,CASGLRGLLTNEKLFF
TRBJ2-2,NA,13,TRBV6-4,CASRKDYTGELFF
TRBJ1-2,NA,15,TRBV28,CASSFSPGQNYGYTF
TRBJ1-1,NA,14,TRBV7-8,CASSGGREGTEAFF
TRBJ2-7,NA,15,TRBV27,CASRNSRGSSGEQYF
TRBJ2-4,NA,10,TRBV20-1,CRTSGRTPHF
TRBJ2-1,NA,20,TRBV5-8,CASSFRARGKAGNFYNEQFF
TRBJ1-5,NA,13,TRBV6-1,CASSRDRQLTQHF
TRBJ2-5,NA,16,TRBV18,CASSVPPGARWETQYF
TRBJ1-4,NA,17,TRBV7-8,CASSLVRAQRDNEKLFF
TRBJ2-1,NA,13,TRBV27,CASNLAGSGEQFF
TRBJ2-1,NA,17,TRBV19,CASSIASGLAGVSEQFF
TRBJ2-4,NA,13,TRBV7-2,CASSLARVGIQYF
TRBJ2-3,NA,16,TRBV9,CASSPRTDFSTDTQYF
TRBJ2-7,few,14,TRBV7-2,CASTPGTGGGEQYF
TRBJ2-1,NA,12,TRBV7-8,CASTSSYNEQFF
TRBJ2-7,NA,16,TRBV4-1,CASSQDEGSGGYEQYF
NA,NA,16,TRBV25-1,CASSEAGLAGSYEQYF
TRBJ2-1,NA,15,TRBV6-8,CASPPWRIGHNEQFF
TRBJ2-3,NA,15,TRBV6-6,CASGRTSGRADTQYF
TRBJ2-4,NA,16,TRBV29-1,CSVRTGAERAKNIQYF
TRBJ2-4,once,18,TRBV28,CASSLGLAGGLSKNIQYF
TRBJ2-7,NA,17,TRBV28,CASSSEGLGGVSYEQYF
TRBJ1-4,NA,13,TRBV19,CASSIRGQEKLFF